This section outlines one T cell receptor (beta chain) sequence together with its context. These data come from a study of OX40 agonist ivuxolimab in advanced cancers. Trimming pared 0 bases from V and 12 bases from J, leaving 10 bases between. The CDR3 covers 12 residues. Germline V gene data show CDR1 as SGHRS and CDR2 as YFSETQ. The assay was immunoSEQ multiplex PCR, and TCRdb's table has in-frame clones only and misses some. Among 65,000 to 95,000 clones listed, about 88% were seen once. Specimen: CD4+ or CD8+ T cells sorted from blood, collected in a trial of the OX40 agonist ivuxolimab. The clonotype comes from an adult with an advanced solid tumor such as melanoma, head and neck, liver or kidney cancer. This chain uses TRBV5-1 with TRBJ2-1; D possibly corresponds to TRBD1 (6 bases). CDR3 sequence reads: CASSLARGGQFF. CDR3 DNA: TGCGCCAGCAGCTTGGCCCGAGGGGGGCAGTTCTTC.